This record covers a single TCR beta chain. The CDR3 runs 14 residues. CDR1 is SGHDT and CDR2 is YYEEEE in the germline V gene. The junction had 3 bases not matched to a gene; V was cut back by 3 bases and J by 3 bases. These data come from a study of Tregs in tolerant kidney transplant recipients. Repertoires were generated with immunoSEQ multiplex PCR, while TCRdb's copy carries only in-frame clones and drops some. The sample lists around 50,000 clones; approximately 89% were seen once. Related graft donors supplied nonmyeloablative bone marrow transplants, and mixed chimerism was transient. The chain joins TRBV5-6 to TRBJ2-7; the match to TRBD1 covers 10 bases. The TCR was taken from a human patient who received a combined kidney and bone marrow transplant. The graft donor may be the source of some T cells. The specimen was CD8+ T cells from blood (PBMCs), collected 12 months after the transplant. Here the CDR3 reads CASSYGQGGYEQYF. As DNA, the CDR3 is TGTGCCAGCAGCTACGGACAGGGGGGCTACGAGCAGTACTTC.